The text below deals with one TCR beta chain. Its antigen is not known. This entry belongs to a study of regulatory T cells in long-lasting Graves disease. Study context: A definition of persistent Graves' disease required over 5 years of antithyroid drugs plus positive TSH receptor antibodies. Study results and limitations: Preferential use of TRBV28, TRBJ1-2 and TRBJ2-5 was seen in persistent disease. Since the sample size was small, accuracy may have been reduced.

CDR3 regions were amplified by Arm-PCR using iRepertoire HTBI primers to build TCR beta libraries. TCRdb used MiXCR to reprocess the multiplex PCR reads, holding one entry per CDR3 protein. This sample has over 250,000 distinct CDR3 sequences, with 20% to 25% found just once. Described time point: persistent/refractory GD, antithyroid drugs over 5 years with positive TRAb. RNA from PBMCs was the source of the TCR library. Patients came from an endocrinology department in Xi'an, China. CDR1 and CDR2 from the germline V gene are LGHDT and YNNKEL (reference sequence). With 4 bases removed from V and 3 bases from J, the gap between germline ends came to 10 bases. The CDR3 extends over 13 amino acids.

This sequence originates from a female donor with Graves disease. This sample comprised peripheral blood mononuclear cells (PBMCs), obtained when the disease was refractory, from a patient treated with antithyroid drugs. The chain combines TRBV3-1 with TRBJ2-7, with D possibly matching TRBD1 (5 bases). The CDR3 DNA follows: TGTGCCAGCAGCCGGGGCTCAAACTACGAGCAGTACTTC. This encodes CASSRGSNYEQYF.